The sequence of this TCR beta chain was determined in a study of T cells in Graves' hyperthyroidism and ophthalmopathy. Study observations and caveats: Ophthalmopathy was distinguished from stable hyperthyroidism by 13 V-J signatures.

It was uncontrolled infection, other autoimmune disease, pregnancy or lactation that excluded patients. Turning to this clonotype: Its antigen is as yet unknown.

TCR beta CDR3 sequences were amplified from RNA transcripts. An initial round of RT-PCR targeting the TCR CDR3 relied on the HTBI primer set. Via MiXCR, TCRdb re-called the multiplex PCR reads, giving one row per CDR3 protein. The sample shows over 650,000 distinct CDR3 sequences, just under 45% of them seen only once. The clonotype originates from an adult man with Graves' disease, either hyperthyroidism or ophthalmopathy (not recorded which). The sequenced sample consisted of peripheral blood or thyroid tissue (not recorded which).

The CDR3 region is CASSLPGGDNEQFF. CDR3 sequence (DNA): TGTGCCAGCAGCTTACCCGGGGGGGACAATGAGCAGTTCTTC. This sequence joins TRBV7-8 and TRBJ2-1; 8 nucleotides agree with TRBD2. This CDR3 spans 14 amino acids. CDR1 is SGHVS, CDR2 FQNEAQ, per germline. The ends lost 2 bases at V and 5 bases at J; junction bases unmatched: 2. Based on the CDR3 plus reference TRBV7-8 and TRBJ2-1, the full variable domain is GAGVSQSPRYKVAKRGQDVALRCDPISGHVSLFWYQQALGQGPEFLTYFQNEAQLDKSGLPSDRFFAERPEGSVSTLKIQRTQQEDSAVYLCASSLPGGDNEQFFGPGTRLTVL.